This T cell receptor (beta chain) is drawn from a study of blood T cell repertoires in COVID-19. Assay: immunoSEQ multiplex PCR; the TCRdb copy retains only in-frame clones and omits some. This sample yields 150,000 to 200,000 clones, of which approximately 80% are seen a single time; roughly 8.6% belongs to the top ten. After removal of 4 bases from V and 9 bases from J, the junction contained 10 bases not matched to a gene. The CDR3 spans 15 residues. Looked up from germline, CDR1 is MNHEY and CDR2 is SMNVEV (reference sequence). V and J are TRBV27 and TRBJ1-3; 9 bases align to TRBD1. Sequencing was performed on peripheral blood. This sequence originates from a woman in her forties or fifties with active or convalescent COVID-19. The CDR3 loop is CASSYHPGTGSTIYF. The CDR3 region has the DNA TGTGCCAGCAGTTACCATCCCGGGACAGGGAGCACCATATATTTT.